This T cell receptor beta chain was documented in a study of blood T cells in healthy people across ages. About the study: About one barcoded beta molecule per two T cells was captured by template switching. Regarding the study as a whole: Donor CMV status was unknown, possibly confounding expanded clonotype changes.

V gave up 1 base and J gave up 14 bases, with 22 bases separating them. CDR3 length: 15 residues. Germline V gives CDR1 SGHDN, CDR2 FVKESK. Notes on this clonotype: Its matching antigen is unknown.

A second about 7 to 11 cycle PCR used barcoded and J-beta primers. TCRdb independently ran MiXCR on the 5' RACE reads; one entry per CDR3 protein. The sample lists about 750,000 distinct CDR3 sequences; approximately 53% were seen once. This receptor was obtained from a man older than 75 in good health. The material sequenced was blood. V gene TRBV14 combines with J gene TRBJ2-3; tentative D call: TRBD2 (5 bases). The CDR3 protein is CASSQGGSGRRYAYF. The CDR3 DNA is TGTGCCAGCAGCCAAGGCGGGTCTGGGCGCAGATACGCGTATTTT.